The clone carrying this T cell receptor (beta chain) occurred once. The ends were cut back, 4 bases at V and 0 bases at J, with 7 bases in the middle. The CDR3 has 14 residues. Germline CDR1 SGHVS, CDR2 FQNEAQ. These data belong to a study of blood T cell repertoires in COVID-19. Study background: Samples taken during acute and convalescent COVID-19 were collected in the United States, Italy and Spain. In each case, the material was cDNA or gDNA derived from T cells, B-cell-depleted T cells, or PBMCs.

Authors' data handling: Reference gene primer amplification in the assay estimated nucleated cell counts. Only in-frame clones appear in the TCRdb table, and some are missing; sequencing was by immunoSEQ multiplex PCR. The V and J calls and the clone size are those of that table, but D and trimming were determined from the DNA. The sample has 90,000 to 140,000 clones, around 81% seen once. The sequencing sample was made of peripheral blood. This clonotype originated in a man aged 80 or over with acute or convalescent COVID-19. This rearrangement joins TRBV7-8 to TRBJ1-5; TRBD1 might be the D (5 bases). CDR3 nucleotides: TGTGCCAGCAGCTACCAGGGTAGCAATCAGCCCCAGCATTTT. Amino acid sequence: CASSYQGSNQPQHF.